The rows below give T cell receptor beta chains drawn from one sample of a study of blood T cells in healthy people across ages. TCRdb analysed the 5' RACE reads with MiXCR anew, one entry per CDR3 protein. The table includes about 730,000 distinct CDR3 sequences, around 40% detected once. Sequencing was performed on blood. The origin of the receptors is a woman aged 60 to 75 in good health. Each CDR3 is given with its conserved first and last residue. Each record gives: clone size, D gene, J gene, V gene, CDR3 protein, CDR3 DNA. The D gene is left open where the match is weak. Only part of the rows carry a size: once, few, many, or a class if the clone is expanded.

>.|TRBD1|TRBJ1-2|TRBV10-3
CAISELKAGQDLTTSYTF
TGTGCCATCAGTGAGCTTAAGGCCGGACAGGACTTGACTACGAGCTACACCTTC
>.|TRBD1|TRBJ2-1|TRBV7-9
CASSPARDRGNEQFF
TGTGCCAGCAGCCCGGCCCGGGACAGGGGAAATGAGCAGTTCTTC
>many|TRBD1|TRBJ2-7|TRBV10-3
CAIREGTGFGEQYF
TGTGCCATCAGGGAGGGGACAGGGTTCGGCGAGCAGTACTTC
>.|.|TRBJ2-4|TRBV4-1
CASSQEGWGIQYF
TGCGCCAGCAGCCAAGAAGGGTGGGGCATTCAGTACTTC
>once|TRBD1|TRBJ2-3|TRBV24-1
CAASDPTTGGTQYF
TGTGCCGCCAGTGACCCTACGACAGGGGGCACGCAGTATTTT
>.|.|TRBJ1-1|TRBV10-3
CAIRGGGVTEAFF
TGTGCCATCAGAGGGGGGGGTGTGACTGAAGCTTTCTTT
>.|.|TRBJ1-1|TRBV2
CASSEARVISNTEAFF
TGTGCCAGCAGTGAGGCCAGGGTGATATCAAACACTGAAGCTTTCTTT
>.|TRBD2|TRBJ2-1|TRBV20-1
CSARAGTSGGANRDNEQFF
TGCAGTGCTAGAGCCGGGACTAGCGGGGGGGCCAATCGCGACAATGAGCAGTTCTTC
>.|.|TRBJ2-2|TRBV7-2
CASSLAGQRSRTGELFF
TGTGCCAGCAGCTTAGCGGGTCAGAGGAGCCGCACCGGGGAGCTGTTTTTT
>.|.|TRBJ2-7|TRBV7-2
CASSLDVVAEPYEQYF
TGTGCCAGCAGCTTAGATGTGGTGGCAGAACCCTACGAGCAGTACTTC
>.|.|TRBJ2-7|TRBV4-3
CASSRRPAPSSYNEQYF
TGCGCCAGCAGCCGTCGGCCAGCTCCGAGCTCCTACAATGAGCAGTACTTC
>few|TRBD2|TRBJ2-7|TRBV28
CASSSTGGGHNEQYF
TGTGCCAGCAGTTCCACGGGAGGGGGACACAATGAGCAGTACTTC
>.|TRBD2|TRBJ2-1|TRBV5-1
CASSLDLSGGGSYNEQFF
TGCGCCAGCAGCTTGGATCTTAGCGGGGGCGGCTCCTACAATGAGCAGTTCTTC
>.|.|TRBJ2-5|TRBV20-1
CSARVQTGETQYF
TGCAGTGCTAGAGTCCAAACTGGGGAGACCCAGTACTTC
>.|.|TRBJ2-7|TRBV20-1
CSARDHPDLYEQYF
TGCAGTGCTAGAGATCACCCGGACCTCTACGAGCAGTACTTC
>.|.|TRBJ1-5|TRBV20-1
CSAGRGGNQPQHF
TGCAGTGCTGGCAGGGGTGGCAATCAGCCCCAGCATTTT
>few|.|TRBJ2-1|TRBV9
CASSPRGGSSYNEQFF
TGTGCCAGCAGCCCTAGAGGAGGGAGTTCCTACAATGAGCAGTTCTTC
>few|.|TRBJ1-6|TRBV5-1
CASSLFGVGSPLHF
TGCGCCAGCAGCTTGTTTGGGGTAGGGTCACCCCTCCACTTT
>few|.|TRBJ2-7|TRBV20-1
CSARDLASPYEQYF
TGCAGTGCTAGAGATCTCGCATCCCCCTACGAGCAGTACTTC
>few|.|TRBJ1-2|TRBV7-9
CASSLGYGAHYGYTF
TGTGCCAGCAGCTTAGGTTATGGGGCGCACTATGGCTACACCTTC
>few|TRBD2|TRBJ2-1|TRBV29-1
CSALGRAGGDEQFF
TGCAGCGCCCTGGGACGAGCGGGAGGTGATGAGCAGTTCTTC
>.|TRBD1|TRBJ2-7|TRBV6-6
CASRPGQNYEQYF
TGTGCCAGCAGACCGGGACAGAACTACGAGCAGTACTTC
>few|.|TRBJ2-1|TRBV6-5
CASSYAQTSSYNEQFF
TGTGCCAGCAGTTACGCACAAACTAGCTCCTACAATGAGCAGTTCTTC
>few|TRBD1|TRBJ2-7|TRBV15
CATSRGQVPYEQYF
TGTGCCACCAGCAGGGGACAGGTCCCCTACGAGCAGTACTTC
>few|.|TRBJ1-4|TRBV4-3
CASSQGPGDDEKLFF
TGCGCCAGCAGCCAAGGTCCCGGGGACGATGAAAAACTGTTTTTT
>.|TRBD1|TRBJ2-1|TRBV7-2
CASSLTGSDEQFF
TGTGCCAGCAGTTTGACAGGGTCGGATGAGCAGTTCTTC
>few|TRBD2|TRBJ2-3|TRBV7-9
CASSTRRAGVFTDTQYF
TGTGCCAGCAGCACTCGACGAGCGGGAGTCTTCACAGATACGCAGTATTTT
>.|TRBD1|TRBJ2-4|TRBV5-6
CASSLASTGYDIQYF
TGTGCCAGCAGCTTGGCCTCGACAGGGTACGACATTCAGTACTTC
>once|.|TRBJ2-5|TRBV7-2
CASSINRDQETQYF
TGTGCCAGCAGCATTAACAGGGACCAAGAGACCCAGTACTTC
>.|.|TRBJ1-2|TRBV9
CASSVDLVLRGYTF
TGTGCCAGCAGCGTAGATCTGGTCCTTCGTGGCTACACCTTC
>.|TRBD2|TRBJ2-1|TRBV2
CASSEEAGGAYNEQFF
TGTGCCAGCAGTGAAGAAGCGGGAGGGGCCTACAATGAGCAGTTCTTC
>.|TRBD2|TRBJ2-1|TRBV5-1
CASSTSGGNSYNEQFF
TGCGCCAGCAGCACTAGCGGGGGGAACTCCTACAATGAGCAGTTCTTC
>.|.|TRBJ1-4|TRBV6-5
CASTSPGEKLFF
TGTGCCAGCACCAGTCCTGGGGAAAAACTGTTTTTT
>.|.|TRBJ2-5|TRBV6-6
CASSYSYKLAGSETQYF
TGTGCCAGCAGTTACTCTTATAAGTTGGCAGGTTCGGAGACCCAGTACTTC
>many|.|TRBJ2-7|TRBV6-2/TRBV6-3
CASSRRDGTYEQYF
TGTGCCAGCAGTCGCCGGGACGGCACCTACGAGCAGTACTTC
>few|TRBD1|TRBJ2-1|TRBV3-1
CASSYPPLTGADEQFF
TGTGCCAGCAGTTATCCCCCCTTGACAGGGGCTGATGAGCAGTTCTTC
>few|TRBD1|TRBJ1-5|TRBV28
CASTYLGTGVVKSNQPQHF
TGTGCCAGCACCTACTTGGGGACAGGGGTTGTTAAGAGCAATCAGCCCCAGCATTTT
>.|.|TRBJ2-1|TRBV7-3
CASSLNNGSSYNEQFF
TGTGCCAGCAGCTTAAATAACGGGAGTTCCTACAATGAGCAGTTCTTC
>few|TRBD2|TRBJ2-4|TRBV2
CASTLDAGGRNIQYF
TGTGCCAGCACCCTAGATGCGGGAGGGCGAAACATTCAGTACTTC
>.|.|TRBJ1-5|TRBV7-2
CASSVQAGPNQPQHF
TGTGCCAGCAGCGTCCAGGCTGGCCCCAATCAGCCCCAGCATTTT
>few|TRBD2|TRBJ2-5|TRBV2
CASSVGGLAPYSEQYF
TGTGCCAGCAGTGTGGGGGGACTAGCCCCTTACAGTGAGCAGTACTTC
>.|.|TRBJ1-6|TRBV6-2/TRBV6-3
CASSITRGSPLHF
TGTGCCAGCAGCATAACGCGGGGTTCACCCCTCCACTTT
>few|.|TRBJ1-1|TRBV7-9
CASSLSSWGDTEAFF
TGTGCCAGCAGCTTATCAAGTTGGGGGGACACTGAAGCTTTCTTT
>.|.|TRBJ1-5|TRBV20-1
CSASSGQPQHF
TGCAGTGCTAGTTCAGGACAGCCCCAGCATTTT
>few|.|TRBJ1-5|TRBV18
CASSPGENQPQHF
TGTGCCAGCTCTCCGGGGGAGAATCAGCCCCAGCATTTT
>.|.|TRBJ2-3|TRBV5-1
CASSWDFTDTQYF
TGCGCCAGCAGCTGGGACTTCACAGATACGCAGTATTTT